The clone carrying this T cell receptor (beta chain) was counted ten times or more. Germline-derived CDR1 and CDR2 are MNHNS and SASEGT. Trimming took 5 bases from V and 1 from J; bases not matched to a gene: 14. This CDR3 is 18 amino acids long. This entry comes from a study of breast tumors, draining lymph nodes, adjacent tissues. Samples came from axillary lymph nodes draining the breast cancer. TCRdb independently ran MiXCR on the multiplex PCR reads; one entry per CDR3 protein. In the table there are 100,000 or so distinct CDR3 sequences, about 20% of which are singletons. This receptor was obtained from a female donor with breast cancer. Some clones in this sample may be carry-over from other donors' samples. This rearrangement joins TRBV6-1 to TRBJ1-2; TRBD1 aligns across 9 bases. Sequenced material: axillary lymph node tissue. The CDR3 region has the DNA TGTGCCAGCAGTCCAAGGACAGGGGTTGGTGTGGGTAACTATGGCTACACCTTC. This codes for CASSPRTGVGVGNYGYTF.